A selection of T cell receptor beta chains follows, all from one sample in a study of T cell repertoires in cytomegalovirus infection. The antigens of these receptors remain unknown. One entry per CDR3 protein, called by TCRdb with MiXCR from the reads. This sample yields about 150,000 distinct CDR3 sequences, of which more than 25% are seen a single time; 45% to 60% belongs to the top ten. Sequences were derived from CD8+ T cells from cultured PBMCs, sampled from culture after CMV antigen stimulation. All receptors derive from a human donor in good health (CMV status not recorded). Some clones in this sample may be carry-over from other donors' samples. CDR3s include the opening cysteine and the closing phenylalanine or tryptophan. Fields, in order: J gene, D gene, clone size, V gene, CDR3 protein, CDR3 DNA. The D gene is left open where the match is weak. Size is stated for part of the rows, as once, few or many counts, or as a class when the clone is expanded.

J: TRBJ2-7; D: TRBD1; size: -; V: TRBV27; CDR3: CASSLGTVKPYEQYF; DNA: TGTGCCAGCAGTTTAGGGACAGTAAAACCCTACGAGCAGTACTTC
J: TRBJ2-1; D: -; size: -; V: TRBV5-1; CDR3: CASSLGPRAPQFF; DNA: TGCGCCAGCAGCTTGGGCCCCCGGGCCCCACAGTTCTTC
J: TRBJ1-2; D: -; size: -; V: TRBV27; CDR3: CASSDQGFYGYTF; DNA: TGTGCCAGCAGCGATCAGGGCTTCTATGGCTACACCTTC
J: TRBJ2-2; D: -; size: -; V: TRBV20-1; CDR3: CSAREEYTGELFF; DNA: TGCAGTGCGAGAGAGGAGTACACCGGGGAGCTGTTTTTT
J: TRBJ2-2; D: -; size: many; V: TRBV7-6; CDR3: CASSRTGYTGELFF; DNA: TGTGCCAGCAGCCGAACAGGTTACACCGGGGAGCTGTTTTTT
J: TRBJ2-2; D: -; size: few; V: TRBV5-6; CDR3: CASQADTGELFF; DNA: TGTGCCAGTCAAGCAGACACCGGGGAGCTGTTTTTT
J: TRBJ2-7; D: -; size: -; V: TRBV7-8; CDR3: CASSPTPSGYEQYF; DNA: TGTGCCAGCAGCCCCACCCCGTCCGGCTACGAGCAGTACTTC
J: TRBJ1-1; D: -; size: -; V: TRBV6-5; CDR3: CASSYSGPVEAFF; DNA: TGTGCCAGCAGTTACTCCGGACCGGTTGAAGCTTTCTTT
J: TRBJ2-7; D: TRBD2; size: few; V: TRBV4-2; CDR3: CASSQEVMAGGSYEQYF; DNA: TGTGCCAGCAGCCAAGAGGTAATGGCGGGGGGATCCTACGAGCAGTACTTC
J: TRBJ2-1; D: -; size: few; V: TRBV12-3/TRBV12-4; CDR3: CASSFYSNNEQFF; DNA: TGTGCCAGCAGCTTCTACAGCAACAATGAGCAGTTCTTC
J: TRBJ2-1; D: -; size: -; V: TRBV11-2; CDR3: CASSSPYNEQFF; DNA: TGTGCCAGCAGCTCGCCCTACAATGAGCAGTTCTTC
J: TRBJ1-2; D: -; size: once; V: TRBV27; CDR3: CASSFGGSGYTF; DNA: TGTGCCAGCAGTTTTGGAGGCTCTGGCTACACCTTC
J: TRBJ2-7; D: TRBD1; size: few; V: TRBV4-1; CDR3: CASSLFPGTGAYEQYF; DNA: TGCGCCAGCAGCCTCTTCCCTGGGACAGGAGCCTACGAGCAGTACTTC
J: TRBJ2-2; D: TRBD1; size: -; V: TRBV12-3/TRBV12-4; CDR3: CASSLVPGGPGELFF; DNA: TGTGCCAGCAGTTTAGTGCCAGGGGGCCCCGGGGAGCTGTTTTTT
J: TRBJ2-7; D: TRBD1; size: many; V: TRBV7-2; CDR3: CASSGGTGSYYEQYF; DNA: TGTGCCAGCAGCGGCGGGACAGGGTCTTACTACGAGCAGTACTTC